These 13 T cell receptor beta chains were all obtained from the same sample, sequenced in a study of post-analysis software for immune sequencing data. Overall study results and limits: Higher frequency in patients than in controls was seen for about 5 TRBV segments, with TRBV5-6, TRBV5-1 and TRBV20-1 among them.

Unique molecular identifiers had been added to the TCR beta cDNA libraries. TCRdb fed the PCR reads into MiXCR, producing one record per CDR3 protein. The sample shows 380,000 or so distinct CDR3 sequences, roughly 30% of them seen only once. These receptors' targets are unknown. Sequencing was performed on blood. The receptor source for this set is a girl under 18 with multiple sclerosis.

The chain combines TRBV20-1 with TRBJ1-1, with D hard to call. V lost 3 bases and J lost 5, with 16 bases in between. CDR3 length: 14 amino acids. Germline-derived CDR1 and CDR2 are DFQATT and SNEGSKA (reference sequence). Written as DNA, the CDR3 is TGCAGTGCTAGTTGGTATACACCTGGGACTGAAGCTTTCTTT. It codes for CSASWYTPGTEAFF.

This clonotype appeared a few times. V is TRBV12-3 or TRBV12-4 and J is TRBJ2-1; D unresolved. The CDR3 totals 15 residues. V lost 1 base and J lost 10, with 17 bases in between. The CDR3 protein is CASSLVGLQPVEQFF. CDR3 bases: TGTGCCAGCAGTTTAGTAGGTTTGCAACCTGTGGAGCAGTTCTTC.

This clonotype appeared a few times. The genes are TRBV12-3 or TRBV12-4 and TRBJ2-1; unclear D gene. The CDR3 loop spans 13 amino acids. Trimming removed 3 bases at V and 3 bases at J, with 6 bases between. The CDR3 DNA follows: TGTGCCAGCAGTTTGGGGAACTACAATGAGCAGTTCTTC. This encodes CASSLGNYNEQFF.

This clonotype was counted ten times or more. The CDR3 here is CASSQGYGNEQFF. Written as DNA, the CDR3 is TGTGCCAGCAGTCAGGGGTACGGCAATGAGCAGTTCTTC. This rearrangement joins TRBV28 to TRBJ2-1, with a tentative D call TRBD1 (6 bases). Germline lookup yields CDR1 MDHEN and CDR2 SYDVKM. Between the trimmed V and J ends, which lost 5 bases and 6 bases, there was a span of 11 bases. The CDR3 covers 13 residues.

The V call is TRBV7-2, the J call TRBJ2-3, with 7 bases fitting TRBD2. Trimming cost V 3 bases and J 6 bases; bases outside gene matches: 9. Germline CDR1 reads SGHTA; CDR2 reads FQGNSA. The CDR3 extends over 15 amino acids. CDR3 in amino acids: CASSFAGDPSDTQYF. Here the CDR3 DNA reads TGTGCCAGCAGCTTCGCGGGGGACCCCTCGGATACGCAGTATTTT.

This clonotype was observed a single time. The gene calls are TRBV9 and TRBJ2-3; TRBD2 agrees at 10 bases. The CDR3 loop spans 15 amino acids. The germline gives CDR1 SGDLS, CDR2 YYNGEE. Losses at the gene ends were 1 base for V and 4 bases for J; bases not matched to a gene: 3. The CDR3 bases are TGTGCCAGCAGCGTAACTAGCGGGGCAGCAGATACGCAGTATTTT. Translation gives CASSVTSGAADTQYF. The full variable domain, with the rest looked up from reference TRBV9 and TRBJ2-3, is DSGVTQTPKHLITATGQRVTLRCSPRSGDLSVYWYQQSLDQGLQFLIQYYNGEERAKGNILERFSAQQFPDLHSELNLSSLELGDSALYFCASSVTSGAADTQYFGPGTRLTVL.

The V gene is TRBV12-3 or TRBV12-4, the J gene TRBJ1-1, with D uncertain. This CDR3 contains 13 residues. Trimming took 3 bases from V and 4 from J, leaving 9 bases between them. CDR3 nucleotide sequence: TGTGCCAGCAGTTTGGCTGAAGGCACTGAAGCTTTCTTT. This translates into CASSLAEGTEAFF.

This clonotype was detected only once. The CDR3 spells CASIPQGVTEAFF. CDR3 sequence (DNA): TGTGCCAGTATCCCCCAGGGGGTTACTGAAGCTTTCTTT. The chain recombines TRBV19 with TRBJ1-1; the match to TRBD1 covers 7 bases. The CDR3 has 13 residues. The trim removed 7 bases at V and 5 bases at J, leaving 7 bases unmatched. Germline CDR1 is LNHDA and CDR2 is SQIVND (reference sequence).

The V and J genes are TRBV29-1 and TRBJ1-5; weak D call: TRBD1 (6 bases). The germline CDR1 and CDR2 sequences are SQVTM and ANQGSEA. The germline V and J ends were trimmed by 4 bases and 4 bases, with 8 bases remaining between them. The length of the CDR3 is 12 residues. For the CDR3, the DNA is TGCAGCGTTGGGACAGAAAATCAGCCCCAGCATTTT. Its translation: CSVGTENQPQHF.

This clonotype turned up a few times. The chain employs TRBV4-2 and TRBJ1-2, with D possibly TRBD1 on 6 matching bases. This CDR3 has 15 residues. Germline-derived CDR1 and CDR2 are LGHNA and YNFKEQ. Between the trimmed V and J ends, which lost 1 base and 2 bases, there was a span of 11 bases. The DNA for the CDR3 is TGTGCCAGCAGCCAAGGAGGGGGTCAAAACTATGGCTACACCTTC. The encoded protein is CASSQGGGQNYGYTF.

The table lists this clonotype with a few counts. The chain employs TRBV7-9 and TRBJ2-1; D gene ambiguous. CDR1 and CDR2 (germline): SEHNR, FQNEAQ (reference sequence). This CDR3 contains 13 residues. The germline V and J ends were trimmed by 5 bases and 12 bases, with 17 bases remaining between them. The CDR3 region is CASSPDRIVGQFF. CDR3 DNA sequence: TGTGCCAGCAGCCCTGATAGAATCGTCGGGCAGTTCTTC.

This chain links TRBV4-1 with TRBJ2-3, with a weak D call TRBD1 (6 bases). CDR3 size: 18 residues. The V end lost 1 base, the J end lost 0 bases, and 17 bases lay between the germline ends. Germline V gene lookup returns CDR1 MGHRA and CDR2 YSYEKL. The CDR3 DNA is TGCGCCAGCAGCCAAGGCCCTGTGGGGGCCACTAGCACAGATACGCAGTATTTT. Residues: CASSQGPVGATSTDTQYF.

The J gene is TRBJ1-4, the V gene TRBV11-2, with D tentatively TRBD1 (5 bases). V shed 0 bases and J shed 0 bases, with 8 bases lying between them. This CDR3 spans 16 amino acids. Germline CDR1 is SGHAT and CDR2 is FQNNGV. As DNA, the CDR3 is TGTGCCAGCAGCTTAGATGGGGGTGCAACTAATGAAAAACTGTTTTTT. Residues: CASSLDGGATNEKLFF.